The entry below gives a single TCR beta chain sequence along with its context. The antigen remains unidentified. PCR used 60 Vbeta primers and 13 Jbeta primers. Assay: immunoSEQ multiplex PCR; the TCRdb copy retains only in-frame clones and omits some. The table shows fewer than 65,000 clones, with 70% to 80% occurring only once. This entry is derived from a study of cytomegalovirus exposure and HLA in healthy donors. Study results and limitations: When a later analysis was performed, an Asian-associated ancestry cluster reportedly had fewer N-insertions than the roughly 640-donor mean. Most TCR sequences were seen very rarely across donors, but some public TCRs occurred in many. Analyzed later, most CMV-associated TCR beta chains appeared HLA-restricted. Accurate predictions that matched the HLA-A and HLA-B alleles of most subjects were reportedly made from TCR beta sequences.

V shed 3 bases and J 5 bases; nucleotides not matched to a gene: 1. This CDR3 spans 14 amino acids. Looked up from germline, CDR1 is KGHSH and CDR2 is LQKENI. The chain joins TRBV18 to TRBJ1-6; 7 bases align to TRBD1. The material sequenced was PBMCs. The source is a woman between 40 and 55 years old in good health and CMV-seropositive. CDR3 bases: TGTGCCAGCTCACCCACAGGGGATAATTCACCCCTCCACTTT. Its protein product is CASSPTGDNSPLHF.